This T cell receptor beta chain is from a study of shared clonotypes between healthy human individuals. Assay used: immunoSEQ multiplex PCR; TCRdb lists only in-frame clones, some missing. The sample contains 2 million or so clones, roughly 94% of which appear only once. Study outcomes and limitations: Though the depth was large, rarefaction showed that sorted-subset sequencing was incomplete.

As defined, naive CD8 cells were CD45RO-negative and positively selected for CCR7, with terminally differentiated effector memory CD45RA+ cells excluded. Of note for this clone: Its target is not known.

This TCR was recovered from a man younger than 35 in good health. The sequencing input was naive CD8+ T cells sorted from blood.

CDR3 residues: CASSPLRGSYNEQFF. Here the CDR3 DNA reads TGTGCCAGCAGCCCTCTTCGTGGGAGCTACAATGAGCAGTTCTTC. The V call is TRBV6-5, the J call TRBJ2-1; possible D gene TRBD2, 5 bases. Germline assignment: CDR1 MNHEY and CDR2 SVGAGI. V dropped 6 bases and J dropped 3 bases, with 15 bases sitting between them. This CDR3 has 15 amino acids.